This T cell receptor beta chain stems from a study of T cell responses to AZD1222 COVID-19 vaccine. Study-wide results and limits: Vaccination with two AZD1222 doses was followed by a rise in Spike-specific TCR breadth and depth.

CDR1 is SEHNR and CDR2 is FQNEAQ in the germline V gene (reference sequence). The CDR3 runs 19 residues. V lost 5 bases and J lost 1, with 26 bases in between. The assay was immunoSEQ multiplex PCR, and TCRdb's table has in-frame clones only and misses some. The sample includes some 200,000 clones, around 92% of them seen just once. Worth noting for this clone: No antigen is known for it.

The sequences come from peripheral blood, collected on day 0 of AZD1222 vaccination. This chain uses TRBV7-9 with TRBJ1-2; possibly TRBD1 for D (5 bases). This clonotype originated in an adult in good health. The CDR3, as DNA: TGTGCCAGCAGCACCTATCCCTCATTGACGAGGGGATTTAACTATGGCTACACCTTC. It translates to CASSTYPSLTRGFNYGYTF. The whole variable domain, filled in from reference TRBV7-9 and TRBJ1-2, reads DTGVSQNPRHKITKRGQNVTFRCDPISEHNRLYWYRQTLGQGPEFLTYFQNEAQLEKSRLLSDRFSAERPKGSFSTLEIQRTEQGDSAMYLCASSTYPSLTRGFNYGYTFGSGTRLTVV.